A single sample is the source of the 10 T cell receptor beta chains below, sequenced in a study of T cells in localized non-small cell lung cancer (dated by TCRdb to 2018 to 2021). The method behind the library was the immunoSEQ multiplex PCR assay. TCRdb obtained this table from immuneACCESS and retained in-frame rearrangements with V and J assigned. These tables miss some clones; where compared with another copy, unresolved V genes account for less than half of the shortfall, and the remainder is unexplained. The sample data list some 19,000 clones, and under 95% of these were observed just once. The top ten clonotypes cover about 4.2% of the sample. Sequencing used peripheral blood, obtained before any cancer treatment. The source is a male donor aged 60 or older with stage I squamous cell lung carcinoma.

The V gene is TRBV11-2, the J gene TRBJ2-3; 8 bases align to TRBD1. Trimming at V came to 5 bases and at J to 2 bases, leaving 6 bases not matched to a gene. Germline CDR1 reads SGHAT; CDR2 reads FQNNGV. The CDR3 has 15 residues. CDR3 nucleotides: TGTGCCAGCAGCCCCTGGACAGGGAACACAGATACGCAGTATTTT. Amino acid sequence: CASSPWTGNTDTQYF.

The gene calls are TRBV7-8 and TRBJ1-1, with D perhaps matching TRBD1 (5 bases). CDR3 length: 12 amino acids. Germline CDR1 is SGHVS and CDR2 is FQNEAQ. Between the trimmed V and J ends, which lost 5 bases and 5 bases, there was a span of 9 bases. The CDR3 reads CASSPGRTEAFF. The CDR3 DNA reads as TGTGCCAGCAGCCCAGGGAGGACTGAAGCTTTCTTT.

The CDR3 here is CASSPREGNYNEQFF. The CDR3 DNA sequence: TGTGCCAGCTCACCACGGGAGGGCAACTACAATGAGCAGTTCTTC. The V gene is TRBV18, the J gene TRBJ2-1, with 7 bases that match TRBD2. V gave up 1 base and J gave up 3 bases; unmatched junction bases: 3. The CDR3 sequence is 15 residues long. Per germline, CDR1 KGHSH and CDR2 LQKENI.

V usage is TRBV2 and J usage is TRBJ2-4, with unresolved D. Deletions cut 4 bases from V and 6 bases from J, with 16 bases between. Germline-derived CDR1 and CDR2 are SNHLY and FYNNEI. The CDR3 runs to 15 residues. The CDR3 loop is CASSGGLLTRNIQYF. DNA for the CDR3: TGTGCCAGCAGTGGTGGCCTATTAACTCGAAACATTCAGTACTTC.

The V gene is TRBV28, the J gene TRBJ1-1; maybe TRBD1 (6 bases). V was shortened by 5 bases and J by 4 bases, with 20 bases between the two germline ends. Germline CDR1 MDHEN, CDR2 SYDVKM. CDR3 length equals 16 residues. The CDR3 coding sequence is TGTGCCAGCAGTGCCCCTTTTGGGGGCCGGAGCACTGAAGCTTTCTTT. It is translated as CASSAPFGGRSTEAFF. Filled out from reference TRBV28 and TRBJ1-1, the complete variable domain reads DVKVTQSSRYLVKRTGEKVFLECVQDMDHENMFWYRQDPGLGLRLIYFSYDVKMKEKGDIPEGYSVSREKKERFSLILESASTNQTSMYLCASSAPFGGRSTEAFFGQGTRLTVV.

The CDR3 nucleotides read TGTGCCAGCAGTCTTACCGGGACTCAGAACACCGGGGAGCTGTTTTTT. It specifies CASSLTGTQNTGELFF. The chain carries TRBV2 and TRBJ2-2; possible D gene TRBD2, 6 bases. CDR1 is SNHLY and CDR2 is FYNNEI in the germline V gene. V was cut by 5 bases and J by 1 base, with 14 bases left in between. The CDR3 sequence is 16 residues long.

The V call is TRBV4-2, the J call TRBJ2-1; 12 bases align to TRBD2. This CDR3 region has 22 residues. The ends lost 0 bases at V and 1 base at J; junction bases unmatched: 16. Germline V gene lookup returns CDR1 LGHNA and CDR2 YNFKEQ. DNA of the CDR3: TGTGCCAGCAGCCAAGACGGAGGGACTAGCGGGTGGTTTCGGAGTTCCTACAATGAGCAGTTCTTC. This encodes CASSQDGGTSGWFRSSYNEQFF.

The V and J genes are TRBV19 and TRBJ2-3; D remains ambiguous. This CDR3 comprises 14 residues. Germline V gene data show CDR1 as LNHDA and CDR2 as SQIVND (reference sequence). The V gene lost 3 bases and the J gene lost 6 bases, with 13 bases spanning the gap. The CDR3 protein is CASSIRAPVDTQYF. Here the CDR3 DNA reads TGTGCCAGTAGTATTCGGGCGCCAGTGGATACGCAGTATTTT.

The chain joins TRBV21-1 to TRBJ1-1; TRBD1, as called in the table, went unchecked against the DNA. TRBV21-1 is listed as a pseudogene. The CDR3 extends over 16 amino acids. In DNA form, the CDR3 reads TGTGCCAGCAGCAAAGGGGCAGGGACAATGAACACTGAAGCTTTCTTT. This encodes CASSKGAGTMNTEAFF.

The chain is built from TRBV19 and TRBJ1-4, with D uncertain. The CDR3 spans 15 residues. In germline, CDR1 is LNHDA, CDR2 SQIVND (reference sequence). Deletions cut 7 bases from V and 8 bases from J, with 20 bases between. CDR3 nucleotides: TGTGCCAGTAACTCCCTTTACAACCCGACCGAAAAACTGTTTTTT. It yields the protein CASNSLYNPTEKLFF.